This TCR beta chain was recovered during a study of cytomegalovirus exposure and HLA in healthy donors. Overall study results and limits: Later work found that TCR association rates differed between HLA loci; DRB1 had the most and HLA-C the fewest. Immune exposure information comprised only CMV serostatus. Some public TCRs appeared in many individuals, while most sequences were rare. In all likelihood, a cluster of highly shared sequence variants was a sequencing artifact.

The CDR3 is 14 residues long. Trimming took off 5 bases at V and 1 base at J, with 10 bases between the two ends. Germline CDR1 reads MRHNA; CDR2 reads SNTAGT. The PCR used 60 Vbeta and 13 Jbeta primers. Profiling relied on immunoSEQ multiplex PCR, and the TCRdb table lists in-frame clones only, not all of them. The sample lists 120,000 or so clones, around 82% seen once, with approximately 3.5% in the top ten. This clone was seen a few times. The antigen is unknown. This chain uses TRBV6-4 with TRBJ2-3; possibly TRBD2 for D (5 bases). The TCR comes from a woman in her forties in good health and CMV-seropositive. The sample taken for sequencing was PBMCs. The CDR3 reads CASSLSGGTDTQYF. CDR3 DNA: TGTGCCAGCAGTCTCTCCGGGGGCACAGATACGCAGTATTTT.